Below, 12 T cell receptor beta chains from the same sample are listed, as sequenced in a study of technical replicates of blood from several donors. Some clones are missing from TCRdb's copy, which holds only in-frame ones; the method was immunoSEQ multiplex PCR. Of about 75,000 clones in the sample, about 97% were seen once. The sequencing input was T cells isolated from PBMCs. Receptor source: a human donor in good health.

V and J are TRBV27 and TRBJ2-7; TRBD1 matches 9 bases. The ends lost 2 bases at V and 6 bases at J; junction bases unmatched: 14. The CDR3 sequence is 17 residues long. Germline-derived CDR1 and CDR2 are MNHEY and SMNVEV (reference sequence). The DNA of the CDR3 is TGTGCCAGCAGTTTAACCCTCAGAAGGACAGGGGCGGGCGAGCAGTACTTC. Protein product: CASSLTLRRTGAGEQYF.

The genes are TRBV9 and TRBJ2-6; D is perhaps TRBD2 (6 bases). Germline V CDR1 and CDR2: SGDLS, YYNGEE. Trimming stripped 2 bases from V and 0 bases from J, with 15 bases between. This CDR3 comprises 18 residues. The CDR3 DNA follows: TGTGCCAGCAGCGTGGGGAGCGGGCTCTACTCTGGGGCCAACGTCCTGACTTTC. As protein: CASSVGSGLYSGANVLTF.

A few counts support this clone. The chain couples TRBV5-1 to TRBJ2-7; 8 nucleotides line up with TRBD1. CDR1 and CDR2 (germline): SGHRS, YFSETQ. This CDR3 spans 14 amino acids. V dropped 7 bases and J dropped 3; count of bases not matched to a gene: 9. CDR3 residues: CASGPSGTGYEQYF. The CDR3 nucleotides are TGCGCCAGCGGACCCTCCGGGACAGGCTACGAGCAGTACTTC. Full variable domain (rest looked up from reference TRBV5-1 and TRBJ2-7): KAGVTQTPRYLIKTRGQQVTLSCSPISGHRSVSWYQQTPGQGLQFLFEYFSETQRNKGNFPGRFSGRQFSNSRSEMNVSTLELGDSALYLCASGPSGTGYEQYFGPGTRLTVT.

This rearrangement joins TRBV6-5 to TRBJ2-3, with 8 bases lining up with TRBD2. With V trimmed by 2 bases and J by 1 base, 5 bases remained unmatched. The CDR3 contains 16 residues. Germline-derived CDR1 and CDR2 are MNHEY and SVGAGI. The CDR3 DNA sequence: TGTGCCAGCAGTTACAATGCGGGAGGTGGCACAGATACGCAGTATTTT. Encoded protein: CASSYNAGGGTDTQYF.

This sequence joins TRBV7-2 and TRBJ1-2; 9 nucleotides match TRBD1. The trim removed 3 bases at V and 4 bases at J, leaving 6 bases unmatched. Germline assignment: CDR1 SGHTA and CDR2 FQGNSA. The CDR3 is made up of 15 amino acids. CDR3 residues: CASSFSGQGGYGYTF. The CDR3 coding sequence is TGTGCCAGCAGCTTCTCGGGACAGGGAGGCTATGGCTACACCTTC.

This clone came up once. The chain uses TRBV13 and TRBJ2-7; unclear D gene. CDR3 length: 13 residues. Germline V lookup: CDR1 PRHDT, CDR2 FYEKMQ (reference sequence). The V gene lost 5 bases and the J gene lost 3 bases, with 11 bases spanning the gap. The CDR3, as DNA: TGTGCCAGCAGCCCCCAGCGACTCTACGAGCAGTACTTC. Its protein is CASSPQRLYEQYF. Full variable domain (outside the CDR3, taken from reference TRBV13 and TRBJ2-7): AAGVIQSPRHLIKEKRETATLKCYPIPRHDTVYWYQQGPGQDPQFLISFYEKMQSDKGSIPDRFSAQQFSDYHSELNMSSLELGDSALYFCASSPQRLYEQYFGPGTRLTVT.

This rearrangement joins TRBV7-2 to TRBJ1-5; 9 bases are a match to TRBD1. V was pared by 3 bases and J by 2 bases, with 2 bases of the junction left unmatched. Germline V CDR1 and CDR2: SGHTA, FQGNSA. The CDR3 runs to 15 residues. In DNA form, the CDR3 reads TGTGCCAGCAGCTTCCGGACAGGGGGCAATCAGCCCCAGCATTTT. Its protein is CASSFRTGGNQPQHF. Complete variable domain (other parts from reference TRBV7-2 and TRBJ1-5): GAGVSQSPSNKVTEKGKDVELRCDPISGHTALYWYRQSLGQGLEFLIYFQGNSAPDKSGLPSDRFSAERTGGSVSTLTIQRTQQEDSAVYLCASSFRTGGNQPQHFGDGTRLSIL.

The chain recombines TRBV7-9 with TRBJ2-1, with TRBD2 identical over 11 bases. The J segment lost 7 bases and the V segment lost 1 base, leaving 12 bases of the junction unmatched. This CDR3 contains 18 residues. Germline-derived CDR1 and CDR2 are SEHNR and FQNEAQ (reference sequence). The CDR3 loop is CASSLVVLAGVLWNEQFF. The CDR3 DNA is TGTGCCAGCAGCTTAGTGGTACTAGCGGGGGTCCTTTGGAATGAGCAGTTCTTC.

There are a few counts of this clone. The DNA of the CDR3 is TGTGCCAGCAGCTTCGGCAGGGGGCTAAACGAGCAGTACTTC. It codes for CASSFGRGLNEQYF. This chain uses TRBV11-3 with TRBJ2-7; 8 bases map to TRBD1. CDR3 length: 14 amino acids. Germline V gene lookup returns CDR1 SGHNT and CDR2 YENEEA. V lost 3 bases, J lost 5 bases, and 6 bases stayed unmatched.

The chain has TRBV5-1 and TRBJ1-3; 8 bases line up with TRBD1. The CDR3 totals 15 residues. The V segment lost 3 bases and the J segment 3 bases; nucleotides outside the gene matches: 5. Germline V CDR1 and CDR2: SGHRS, YFSETQ. The CDR3 protein is CASSSAGGSGNTIYF. As DNA, the CDR3 is TGCGCCAGCAGCTCCGCAGGGGGCAGTGGAAACACCATATATTTT. The full variable domain, with the rest looked up from reference TRBV5-1 and TRBJ1-3, is KAGVTQTPRYLIKTRGQQVTLSCSPISGHRSVSWYQQTPGQGLQFLFEYFSETQRNKGNFPGRFSGRQFSNSRSEMNVSTLELGDSALYLCASSSAGGSGNTIYFGEGSWLTVV.

V is TRBV2 and J is TRBJ2-1, with 10 bases aligning to TRBD1. The germline CDR1 and CDR2 sequences are SNHLY and FYNNEI. This CDR3 comprises 13 residues. J gave up 7 bases and V 8 bases, and 5 bases lay outside the gene matches. CDR3 coding DNA: TGTGCCAGCTCCGGGACAGGGGATAATGAGCAGTTCTTC. This translates into CASSGTGDNEQFF.

This chain connects TRBV9 to TRBJ2-6; a possible D gene is TRBD2 (5 bases). The CDR3 runs 16 residues. Trimming stripped 0 bases from V and 0 bases from J, with 7 bases between. CDR1 is SGDLS and CDR2 is YYNGEE in the germline V gene. The chain's CDR3 is CASSVGRDSGANVLTF. In DNA, the CDR3 is TGTGCCAGCAGCGTAGGCCGGGACTCTGGGGCCAACGTCCTGACTTTC.